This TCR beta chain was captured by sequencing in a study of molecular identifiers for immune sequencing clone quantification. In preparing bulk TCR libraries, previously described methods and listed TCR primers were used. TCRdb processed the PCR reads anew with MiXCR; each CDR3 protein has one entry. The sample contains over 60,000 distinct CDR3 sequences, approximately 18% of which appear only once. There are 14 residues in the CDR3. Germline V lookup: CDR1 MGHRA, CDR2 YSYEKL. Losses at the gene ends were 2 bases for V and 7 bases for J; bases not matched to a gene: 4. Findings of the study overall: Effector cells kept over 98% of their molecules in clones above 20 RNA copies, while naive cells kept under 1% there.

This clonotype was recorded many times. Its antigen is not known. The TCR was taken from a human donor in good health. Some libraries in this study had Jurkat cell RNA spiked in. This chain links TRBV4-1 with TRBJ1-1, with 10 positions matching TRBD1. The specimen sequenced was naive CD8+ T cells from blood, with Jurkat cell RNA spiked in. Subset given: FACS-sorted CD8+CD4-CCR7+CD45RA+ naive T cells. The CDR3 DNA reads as TGCGCCAGCAGCCAAAGGGGACAGGGGATTGAAGCTTTCTTT. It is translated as CASSQRGQGIEAFF.